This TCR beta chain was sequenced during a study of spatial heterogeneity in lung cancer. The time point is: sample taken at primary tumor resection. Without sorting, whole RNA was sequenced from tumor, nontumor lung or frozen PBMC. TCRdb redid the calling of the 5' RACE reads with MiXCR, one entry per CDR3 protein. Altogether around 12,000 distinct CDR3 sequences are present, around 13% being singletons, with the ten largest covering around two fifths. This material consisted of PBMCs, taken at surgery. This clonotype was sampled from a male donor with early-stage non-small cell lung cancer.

The CDR3 loop is CASRGQGNYGYTF. CDR3 DNA: TGTGCCAGCCGGGGACAGGGGAACTATGGCTACACCTTC. The rearrangement joins TRBV6-5 to TRBJ1-2; 10 bases agree with TRBD1. J was trimmed by 2 bases and V by 8 bases; bases with no gene match: 2. CDR3 length equals 13 residues. CDR1 is MNHEY, CDR2 SVGAGI, per germline.